Listed below are T cell receptor beta chains from one sample, sequenced in a study of cytomegalovirus exposure and HLA in healthy donors. Using immunoSEQ multiplex PCR, the repertoire was profiled, and TCRdb retains in-frame clones only, with some absent. The sample contains tens of thousands of clones, under 80% of which appear only once. The sequenced material came from PBMCs. The receptors stem from a man aged 35-49 years in good health and CMV-seropositive. CDR3s include the opening cysteine and the closing phenylalanine or tryptophan. D genes are given only for firm matches. Size is omitted from some rows. Given values are once, few, many or a class for expanded clones.

size: NA; D: NA; J: TRBJ1-2; V: TRBV7-2; DNA: TGTGCCAGCAGCGTAGACAGAAACTATGGCTACACCTTC; CDR3: CASSVDRNYGYTF
size: NA; D: NA; J: TRBJ2-1; V: TRBV9; DNA: TGTGCCAGCAGCGTAGAAGGGGGGGGAATCCACAATGAGCAGTTCTTC; CDR3: CASSVEGGGIHNEQFF
size: NA; D: NA; J: TRBJ2-1; V: TRBV12-2; DNA: TGTGCAAGTCGCTTAGGACTAGCGGGAGTGTCGAATGAGCAGTTCTTC; CDR3: CASRLGLAGVSNEQFF
size: NA; D: TRBD1; J: TRBJ2-3; V: TRBV7-8; DNA: TGTGCCAGCAGCTTAGCAGGACAGGGCCCAGATACGCAGTATTTT; CDR3: CASSLAGQGPDTQYF
size: NA; D: NA; J: TRBJ1-2; V: TRBV30; DNA: TGTGCCTGGAGTCTGGACAGACCGTCCTATGGGGGCTACACCTTC; CDR3: CAWSLDRPSYGGYTF
size: NA; D: NA; J: TRBJ1-6; V: TRBV6-5; DNA: TGTGCCAGCAGTTACTCCGGGGGGTCTCAATCACCCCTCCACTTT; CDR3: CASSYSGGSQSPLHF
size: NA; D: NA; J: TRBJ2-1; V: TRBV5-4; DNA: TGTGCCAGCAGCTTCGGAGGCTTCGGGGGCTCCTACAATGAGCAGTTCTTC; CDR3: CASSFGGFGGSYNEQFF
size: NA; D: NA; J: TRBJ1-2; V: TRBV9; DNA: TGTGCCAGCAGCGTCTCGGGTGCGGTTGGCTATGGCTACACCTTC; CDR3: CASSVSGAVGYGYTF
size: NA; D: TRBD1; J: TRBJ2-3; V: TRBV30; DNA: TGTGCCTGGGCGCTCAGAGGGGGCTCGGATACGCAGTATTTT; CDR3: CAWALRGGSDTQYF
size: NA; D: TRBD1; J: TRBJ2-7; V: TRBV19; DNA: TGTGCCAGTAAGGACAGGTACTACGAGCAGTACTTC; CDR3: CASKDRYYEQYF
size: once; D: NA; J: TRBJ2-7; V: TRBV28; DNA: TGTGCCAGCAGTTTATTCACAGGGTCAGGCGAGCAGTACTTC; CDR3: CASSLFTGSGEQYF
size: NA; D: TRBD1; J: TRBJ2-3; V: TRBV9; DNA: TGTGCCAGCAGCGTAGCTACAGGGGAATATGCAGATACGCAGTATTTT; CDR3: CASSVATGEYADTQYF
size: NA; D: TRBD2; J: TRBJ2-5; V: TRBV7-2; DNA: TGTGCCAGCAGCCTAAGAATAGCGGGAGAAGGAGAGACCCAGTACTTC; CDR3: CASSLRIAGEGETQYF
size: NA; D: TRBD2; J: TRBJ2-1; V: TRBV4-1; DNA: TGCGCCAGCACCATAGTACTAGCGGGTTTCAATGAGCAGCTCTTC; CDR3: CASTIVLAGFNEQLF
size: NA; D: NA; J: TRBJ2-7; V: TRBV30; DNA: TGTGCCTGGAGTGTAAGCGTGGCAGGGTACGAGCAGTACTTC; CDR3: CAWSVSVAGYEQYF
size: once; D: NA; J: TRBJ2-3; V: TRBV7-9; DNA: TGTGCCAGCAGCGGGGGGTCCCTGGGGGCAGATACGCAGTATTTT; CDR3: CASSGGSLGADTQYF
size: few; D: NA; J: TRBJ1-2; V: TRBV18; DNA: TGTGCCAGCTCACCCGGGCAAGGGGGAGGCTACACCTTC; CDR3: CASSPGQGGGYTF
size: NA; D: NA; J: TRBJ2-2; V: TRBV2; DNA: TGTGCCAGCACCCAGGAGAACACCGGGGAGCTGTTTTTT; CDR3: CASTQENTGELFF
size: NA; D: TRBD2; J: TRBJ2-2; V: TRBV11-2; DNA: TGTGCCAGCAGCTTACGCCTTGCCGGACTAGCGGGAAACACCGGGGAGCTGTTTTTT; CDR3: CASSLRLAGLAGNTGELFF
size: once; D: TRBD2; J: TRBJ2-5; V: TRBV5-1; DNA: TGCGCCAGCAGCCCGATGGGGGGGGAGACCCAGTACTTC; CDR3: CASSPMGGETQYF
size: once; D: TRBD1; J: TRBJ2-5; V: TRBV30; DNA: TGTGCGGGGACAGGGGGCTTCGAGACCCAGTACTTC; CDR3: CAGTGGFETQYF
size: NA; D: NA; J: TRBJ1-2; V: TRBV6-1; DNA: TGTGCCAGCAGTGAAGCGCGGACAGCTAACTATGGCTACACCTTC; CDR3: CASSEARTANYGYTF
size: NA; D: TRBD2; J: TRBJ2-7; V: TRBV5-6; DNA: TGTGCCAGCGGAACTAGCGGGTCCTCCTACGAGCAGTACTTC; CDR3: CASGTSGSSYEQYF
size: once; D: TRBD1; J: TRBJ2-7; V: TRBV6-5; DNA: TGTGCCAGCGCCCCCGACAGGGACTACGAGCAGTACTTC; CDR3: CASAPDRDYEQYF
size: NA; D: NA; J: TRBJ1-2; V: TRBV2; DNA: TGTGCCAGCAGTGAACAGGGTTTAGAAGACGGCTACACCTTC; CDR3: CASSEQGLEDGYTF
size: NA; D: NA; J: TRBJ2-5; V: TRBV11-2; DNA: TGTGCCAGCAGCTTAAGCCAGGGTACAGAGACCCAGTACTTC; CDR3: CASSLSQGTETQYF